This entry features one TCR beta chain sequence. This table comes from immunoSEQ multiplex PCR, and its TCRdb copy is limited to in-frame clones, with some not included. The sample includes millions of clones, 85% to 95% of them seen just once. Germline loops: CDR1 MNHNS, CDR2 SASEGT. Trimming stripped 2 bases from V and 4 bases from J, with 12 bases between. This CDR3 comprises 15 residues. The naive CD8 fraction comprised CD45RO-negative cells positively selected for CCR7 and excluded terminally differentiated effector memory CD45RA+ cells. These data originate in a study of shared clonotypes between healthy human individuals.

This TCR was sampled from a man between 18 and 35 years old in good health. The rearrangement links TRBV6-1 to TRBJ2-1, with D hard to call. Sequencing used naive CD8+ T cells sorted from blood. CDR3 amino acids: CASSERLYLYNEQFF. The CDR3 DNA sequence: TGTGCCAGCAGTGAAAGGCTATACCTTTACAATGAGCAGTTCTTC.